What follows are 21 T cell receptor beta chains derived from one specimen sequenced in a study of shared clonotypes between healthy human individuals. The repertoire was sequenced with immunoSEQ multiplex PCR; TCRdb's copy has only in-frame clones and lacks some. Of under 1,100,000 clones in the sample, around 74% were seen once. Sequenced input: memory CD4+ T cells sorted from blood. Subset noted: CD45RA-negative fraction. The receptors were sampled from a man in his late teens or twenties in good health.

Only one count was recorded for this clone. The gene calls are TRBV19 and TRBJ1-2; 7 nucleotides line up with TRBD1. Germline CDR1 reads LNHDA; CDR2 reads SQIVND (reference sequence). The CDR3 is 16 residues long. V shed 0 bases, J shed 4 bases, and the junction held 8 bases outside the gene matches. CDR3 amino acids: CASSIDLWRTGYGYTF. CDR3 nucleotides: TGTGCCAGTAGTATAGATCTGTGGAGGACAGGCTATGGCTACACCTTC.

The chain employs TRBV6-1 and TRBJ2-5; 9 nucleotides align to TRBD2. Germline V gene sequence: CDR1 MNHNS, CDR2 SASEGT. The CDR3 is 15 amino acids. J was trimmed by 2 bases and V by 6 bases; bases with no gene match: 7. CDR3 DNA sequence: TGTGCCAGCAGCGTGACTAGCGGAACACAAGAGACCCAGTACTTC. Its translation is CASSVTSGTQETQYF.

This chain uses TRBV5-4 with TRBJ2-5; the D is unclear. V lost 3 bases and J lost 4, with 19 bases in between. Per the germline V gene, CDR1 is SGHNT and CDR2 is YYREEE (reference sequence). The CDR3 has 16 amino acids. The CDR3: CASSSGGTRSAETQYF. CDR3 nucleotide sequence: TGTGCCAGCAGCTCAGGCGGCACGAGATCGGCAGAGACCCAGTACTTC.

This clone was seen more than once but under ten times. The V gene is TRBV2, the J gene TRBJ2-7, with D maybe TRBD2 (5 bases). Deletions cut 10 bases from V and 3 bases from J, with 10 bases between. The CDR3 is 11 amino acids. Germline-derived CDR1 and CDR2 are SNHLY and FYNNEI. The CDR3 bases are TGTGCCACCGCACGGGACTACGAGCAGTACTTC. Encoded protein: CATARDYEQYF.

This clone was found once. The chain links TRBV4-1 to TRBJ2-7; 8 bases map to TRBD2. This CDR3 comprises 14 residues. Germline loops: CDR1 MGHRA, CDR2 YSYEKL. The V segment lost 1 base and the J segment 3 bases; nucleotides outside the gene matches: 2. The CDR3 nucleotides are TGCGCCAGCAGCCAAGGCGGGGGGTACTACGAGCAGTACTTC. Its translation: CASSQGGGYYEQYF.

The chain combines TRBV13 with TRBJ2-6; D remains ambiguous. The V gene lost 5 bases and the J gene lost 0 bases, with 8 bases spanning the gap. The V gene's germline CDR1 is PRHDT and CDR2 FYEKMQ (reference sequence). CDR3 length: 15 amino acids. CDR3 nucleotides: TGTGCCAGCAGCACCGGTGACTCTGGGGCCAACGTCCTGACTTTC. Its translation is CASSTGDSGANVLTF.

This clone was recorded a few times. Within the sample, other DNA sequences also encode this same CDR3. This chain joins TRBV9 and TRBJ1-1, with D maybe TRBD1 (6 bases). Germline CDR1 SGDLS, CDR2 YYNGEE. V was clipped by 1 base and J by 4 bases, with 8 bases between them. This CDR3 has 13 residues. The CDR3 coding sequence is TGTGCCAGCAGCGTACAAGGGGGCACTGAAGCTTTCTTT. This codes for CASSVQGGTEAFF.

The chain is built from TRBV28 and TRBJ2-3; 10 positions agree with TRBD1. The CDR3 totals 16 residues. Unmatched junction bases numbered 8, after V lost 5 bases and J lost 3 bases. The germline V gene has CDR1 MDHEN and CDR2 SYDVKM. DNA for the CDR3: TGTGCCAGCAGTCGTTCACGGACAGGGGGTACAGATACGCAGTATTTT. Its translation is CASSRSRTGGTDTQYF.

The CDR3 reads CASSRGAGKGKNIQYF. The CDR3 nucleotides read TGTGCCAGCAGTAGGGGGGCAGGGAAGGGTAAAAACATTCAGTACTTC. This chain joins TRBV6-6 and TRBJ2-4; D is tentatively TRBD1 or TRBD2 (6 bases each). V was trimmed by 5 bases and J by 4 bases, leaving 18 bases between them. The CDR3 sequence is 16 residues long. Germline CDR1 reads MNHNY; CDR2 reads SVGAGI (reference sequence).

On this clone: Other nucleotide sequences in the sample specify the same CDR3. The CDR3 here is CASRPGQGSSYEQYF. The DNA of the CDR3 is TGCGCCAGCAGGCCGGGACAGGGTAGCTCCTACGAGCAGTACTTC. V and J are TRBV5-1 and TRBJ2-7; 9 bases are shared with TRBD1. Trimming removed 5 bases from V and 0 bases from J; junction bases left unmatched: 6. Germline loops: CDR1 SGHRS, CDR2 YFSETQ. This CDR3 has 15 residues.

Points on this clone: The sample has other DNA sequences that encode this CDR3 too. The chain recombines TRBV20-1 with TRBJ2-7; D not certain. CDR1 DFQATT and CDR2 SNEGSKA come from the germline V gene (reference sequence). V gave up 6 bases and J gave up 3 bases, with 9 bases separating them. The CDR3 runs to 11 residues. The CDR3 DNA follows: TGCAGTGCCCTGGCAGACTACGAGCAGTACTTC. Translation gives CSALADYEQYF.

This rearrangement joins TRBV5-3 to TRBJ1-1; D unclear. TRBV5-3 is designated an ORF whose function remains uncertain. The ends were cut back, 1 base at V and 0 bases at J, with 10 bases in the middle. This CDR3 contains 15 residues. CDR3 loop: CARSLIGPMNTEAFF. CDR3 in DNA: TGTGCCAGAAGCTTGATCGGGCCGATGAACACTGAAGCTTTCTTT.

V is TRBV30 and J is TRBJ1-6; D remains ambiguous. This CDR3 contains 15 residues. Deletions cut 1 base from V and 0 bases from J, with 7 bases between. CDR1 is GTSNPN, CDR2 SVGIG, per germline (reference sequence). Here the CDR3 reads CAWSGGNSYNSPLHF. DNA for the CDR3: TGTGCCTGGAGTGGTGGGAACTCCTATAATTCACCCCTCCACTTT.

A few counts support this clone. The chain carries TRBV5-1 and TRBJ1-4, with D possibly being TRBD1 (5 bases). Trimming removed 0 bases at V and 7 bases at J, with 10 bases between. Germline V CDR1 and CDR2: SGHRS, YFSETQ. This CDR3 is 14 amino acids long. The CDR3 DNA sequence: TGCGCCAGCAGCTTGGAAAGGGGAGGTGAAAAACTGTTTTTT. Protein: CASSLERGGEKLFF.

This sequence joins TRBV6-1 and TRBJ2-3; D not certain. This CDR3 comprises 13 residues. CDR1 is MNHNS, CDR2 SASEGT, per germline. Trimming removed 7 bases from V and 6 bases from J, with 14 bases in between. Here the CDR3 reads CASKALLRDTQYF. The CDR3 nucleotides are TGTGCCAGCAAAGCCCTACTTAGGGATACGCAGTATTTT.

About this clone itself: Additional DNA sequences in this sample encode the identical CDR3. This sequence joins TRBV2 and TRBJ2-5; D is unresolved. The germline V and J ends were trimmed by 4 bases and 5 bases, with 5 bases remaining between them. The CDR3 extends over 11 amino acids. From germline, CDR1 is SNHLY and CDR2 FYNNEI. The CDR3 DNA reads TGTGCCAGCAGTGGCGAGGAGACCCAGTACTTC. Translation: CASSGEETQYF.

The chain uses TRBV30 and TRBJ1-1, with D possibly being TRBD1 (6 bases). The V gene lost 5 bases and the J gene lost 7 bases, with 14 bases spanning the gap. This CDR3 has 12 amino acids. CDR1 is GTSNPN and CDR2 is SVGIG in the germline V gene (reference sequence). The CDR3 reads CAWGRQDFEAFF. CDR3 nucleotide sequence: TGTGCCTGGGGCCGACAGGACTTTGAAGCTTTCTTT.

V usage is TRBV2 and J usage is TRBJ1-1, with a tentative D call TRBD1 (5 bases). Germline V lookup: CDR1 SNHLY, CDR2 FYNNEI. This CDR3 spans 13 amino acids. With 6 bases removed from V and 1 base from J, the gap between germline ends came to 9 bases. CDR3 DNA sequence: TGTGCCAGCAGAATCAGGGAGAACACTGAAGCTTTCTTT. Encoded protein: CASRIRENTEAFF. The full variable domain, its missing parts supplied by reference TRBV2 and TRBJ1-1, is EPEVTQTPSHQVTQMGQEVILRCVPISNHLYFYWYRQILGQKVEFLVSFYNNEISEKSEIFDDQFSVERPDGSNFTLKIRSTKLEDSAMYFCASRIRENTEAFFGQGTRLTVV.

The rearrangement joins TRBV7-2 to TRBJ1-3; D is possibly TRBD1 (5 bases). Germline assignment: CDR1 SGHTA and CDR2 FQGNSA. The CDR3 totals 15 residues. Trimming took off 4 bases at V and 0 bases at J, with 10 bases between the two ends. CDR3 region: CASSSTTVSGNTIYF. CDR3 in DNA: TGTGCCAGCAGCTCCACGACAGTCTCTGGAAACACCATATATTTT.

This clone was observed a handful of times. The genes are TRBV28 and TRBJ1-4; D is possibly TRBD1 (5 bases). Germline CDR1 reads MDHEN; CDR2 reads SYDVKM. The CDR3 totals 13 residues. V shed 6 bases and J shed 5 bases, with 10 bases lying between them. CDR3 in DNA: TGTGCCAGCAGGCGGGGGATGAATGAAAAACTGTTTTTT. It is translated as CASRRGMNEKLFF.

This clone appeared once. The rearrangement uses TRBV28 and TRBJ1-2; 11 nucleotides agree with TRBD1. Trimming at V came to 8 bases and at J to 3 bases, leaving 14 bases not matched to a gene. The CDR3 is made up of 17 amino acids. The germline CDR1 and CDR2 sequences are MDHEN and SYDVKM. CDR3 sequence (DNA): TGTGCCAGCTCCGACTTCCTTCAGGGACAGGGGGACTATGGCTACACCTTC. Its translation: CASSDFLQGQGDYGYTF.